This T cell receptor (beta chain) came from a study of control samples from healthy donors and cancer patients (dated by TCRdb to 2020 to 2021). Its CDR3 holds 16 amino acids, cysteine through phenylalanine. The sequence is cut down to CDR3 DNA, 48 bases in frame from base 1. Taken from the germline V gene (reference sequence), the CDR1 and CDR2 loops are SEHNR and FQNEAQ. V loses 0 bases of germline sequence and J loses 8 bases, and the interval between the two ends is 16 bases. Notes on this clone: This clone's antigen is unknown. Qualities for individual bases were not recorded, and no much larger clone is one base off.

The library was produced with the immunoSEQ multiplex PCR assay. Drawn from immuneACCESS, this table holds only the in-frame rearrangements with V and J called that TCRdb kept. Clones are partly lost; checked studies trace under half to an unresolved V gene and leave the rest unexplained. The sample yields about 150,000 clones; around 96% were counted once. The leading ten clones occupy about 5.6% of the sample. This chain joins TRBV7-9 to TRBJ1-4, with no D gene named confidently. The sequence was collected from a middle-aged man in good health. Sequenced input: blood. The CDR3 corresponds to CASSLAEDWNKEKLFF. The bases are TGTGCCAGCAGCTTAGCTGAGGATTGGAATAAGGAAAAACTGTTTTTT.